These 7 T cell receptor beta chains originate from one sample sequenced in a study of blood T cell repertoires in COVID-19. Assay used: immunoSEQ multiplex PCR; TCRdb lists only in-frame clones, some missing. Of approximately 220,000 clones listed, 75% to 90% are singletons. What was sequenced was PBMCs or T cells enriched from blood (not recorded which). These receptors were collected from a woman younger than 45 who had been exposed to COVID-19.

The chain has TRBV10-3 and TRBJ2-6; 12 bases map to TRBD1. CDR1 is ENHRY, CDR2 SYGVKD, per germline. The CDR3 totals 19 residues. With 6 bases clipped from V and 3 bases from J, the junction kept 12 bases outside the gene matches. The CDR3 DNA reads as TGTGCCATCAGAAAGCAAGAGGGGACAGGGGGCCTTGGGGCCAACGTCCTGACTTTC. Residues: CAIRKQEGTGGLGANVLTF.

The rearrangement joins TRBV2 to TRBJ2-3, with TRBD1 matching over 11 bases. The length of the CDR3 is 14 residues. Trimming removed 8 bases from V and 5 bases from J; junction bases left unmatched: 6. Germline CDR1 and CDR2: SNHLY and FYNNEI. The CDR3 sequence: CASGGQGVLDTQYF. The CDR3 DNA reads TGTGCCAGCGGGGGACAGGGGGTTTTAGATACGCAGTATTTT. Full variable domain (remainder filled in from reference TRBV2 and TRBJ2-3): EPEVTQTPSHQVTQMGQEVILRCVPISNHLYFYWYRQILGQKVEFLVSFYNNEISEKSEIFDDQFSVERPDGSNFTLKIRSTKLEDSAMYFCASGGQGVLDTQYFGPGTRLTVL.

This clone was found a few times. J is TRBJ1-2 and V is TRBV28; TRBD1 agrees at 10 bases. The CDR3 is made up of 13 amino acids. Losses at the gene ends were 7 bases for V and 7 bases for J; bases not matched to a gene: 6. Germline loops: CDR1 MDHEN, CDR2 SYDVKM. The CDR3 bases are TGTGCCAGCATCCTGACAGGGGGCCTTGGCTACACCTTC. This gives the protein CASILTGGLGYTF.

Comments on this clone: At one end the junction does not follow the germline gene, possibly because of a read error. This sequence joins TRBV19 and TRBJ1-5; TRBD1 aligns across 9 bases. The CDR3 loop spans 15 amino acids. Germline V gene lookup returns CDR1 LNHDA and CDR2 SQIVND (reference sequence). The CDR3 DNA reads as TGTGCCGGTAGTATCCGGACAGGGGGCAATCAGCCCCAGCATTTT. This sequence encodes CAGSIRTGGNQPQHF.

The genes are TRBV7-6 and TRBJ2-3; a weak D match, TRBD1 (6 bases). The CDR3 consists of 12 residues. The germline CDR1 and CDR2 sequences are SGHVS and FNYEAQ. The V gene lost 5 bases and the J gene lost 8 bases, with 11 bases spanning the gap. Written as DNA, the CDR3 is TGTGCCAGCAGCCCCACAGGGTCTACGCAGTATTTT. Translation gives CASSPTGSTQYF.

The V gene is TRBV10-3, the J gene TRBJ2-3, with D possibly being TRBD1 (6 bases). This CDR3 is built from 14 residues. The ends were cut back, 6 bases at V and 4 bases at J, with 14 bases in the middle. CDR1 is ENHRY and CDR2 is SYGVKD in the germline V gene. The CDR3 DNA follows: TGTGCCATCAGCGCTACTAGGGGGTCAGATACGCAGTATTTT. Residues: CAISATRGSDTQYF.

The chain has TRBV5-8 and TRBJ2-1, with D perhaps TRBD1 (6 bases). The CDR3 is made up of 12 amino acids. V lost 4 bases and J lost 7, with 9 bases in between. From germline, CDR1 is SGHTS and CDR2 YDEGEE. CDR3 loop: CASSLQGNEQFF. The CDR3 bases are TGTGCCAGCAGCCTACAGGGTAATGAGCAGTTCTTC.